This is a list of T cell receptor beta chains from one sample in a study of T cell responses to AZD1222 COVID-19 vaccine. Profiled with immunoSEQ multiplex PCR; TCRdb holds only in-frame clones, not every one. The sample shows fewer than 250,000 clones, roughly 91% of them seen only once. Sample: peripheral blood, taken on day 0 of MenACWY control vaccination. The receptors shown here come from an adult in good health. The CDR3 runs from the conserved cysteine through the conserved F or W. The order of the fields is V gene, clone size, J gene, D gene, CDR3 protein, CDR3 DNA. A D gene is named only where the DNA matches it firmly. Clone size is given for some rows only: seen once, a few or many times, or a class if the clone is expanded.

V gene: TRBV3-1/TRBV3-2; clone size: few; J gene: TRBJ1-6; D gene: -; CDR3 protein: CASTRGVSSPLHF; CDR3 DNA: TGTGCCAGCACCCGGGGAGTAAGTTCACCCCTCCACTTT
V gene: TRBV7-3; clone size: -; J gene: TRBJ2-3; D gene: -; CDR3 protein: CASSLGMGPDTQYF; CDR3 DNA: TGTGCCAGCAGCTTAGGGATGGGTCCAGATACGCAGTATTTT
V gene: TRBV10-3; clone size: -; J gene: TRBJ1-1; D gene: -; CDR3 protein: CAISESQGYEAFF; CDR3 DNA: TGTGCCATCAGTGAGTCGCAAGGATATGAAGCTTTCTTT
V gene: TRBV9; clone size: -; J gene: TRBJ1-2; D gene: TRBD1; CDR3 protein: CASSSGQFYGYTF; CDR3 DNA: TGTGCCAGCAGCTCGGGACAGTTCTATGGCTACACCTTC
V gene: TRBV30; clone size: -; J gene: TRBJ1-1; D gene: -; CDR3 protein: CAWNHLQETEAFF; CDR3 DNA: TGTGCCTGGAATCATCTGCAGGAGACTGAAGCTTTCTTT
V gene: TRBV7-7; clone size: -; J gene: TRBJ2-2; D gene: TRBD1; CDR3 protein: CASSLRDRGGPGELFF; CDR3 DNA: TGTGCTAGCAGCTTACGGGACAGGGGTGGCCCCGGGGAGCTGTTTTTT
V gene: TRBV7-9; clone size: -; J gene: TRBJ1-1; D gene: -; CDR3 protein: CASTIAEIMNTEAFF; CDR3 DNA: TGTGCCAGCACTATAGCGGAAATAATGAACACTGAAGCTTTCTTT
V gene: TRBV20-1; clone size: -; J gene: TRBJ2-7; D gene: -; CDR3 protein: CSGRVEYF; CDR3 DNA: TGCAGTGGCAGGGTGGAGTACTTC
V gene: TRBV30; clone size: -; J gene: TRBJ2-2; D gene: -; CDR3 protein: CAWTLAVGTGELFF; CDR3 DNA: TGTGCCTGGACGTTGGCAGTAGGCACCGGGGAGCTGTTTTTT
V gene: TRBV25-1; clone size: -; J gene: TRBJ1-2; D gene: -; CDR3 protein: CASSADRLGYGYTF; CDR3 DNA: TGTGCCAGCAGCGCGGACCGTTTGGGCTATGGCTACACCTTC
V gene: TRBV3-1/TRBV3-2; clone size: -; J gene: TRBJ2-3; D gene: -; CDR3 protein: CASSQGVSGYADTQYF; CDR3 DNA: TGTGCCAGCAGCCAAGGCGTCTCAGGGTATGCAGATACGCAGTATTTT
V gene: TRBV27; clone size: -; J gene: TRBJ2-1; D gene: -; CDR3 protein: CASSRSGVYNEQFF; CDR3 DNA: TGTGCCAGCAGTAGATCAGGGGTCTACAATGAGCAGTTCTTC
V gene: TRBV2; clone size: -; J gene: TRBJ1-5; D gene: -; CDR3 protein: CASSGEGGSNQPQHF; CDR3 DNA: TGTGCCAGCAGTGGGGAGGGGGGAAGCAATCAGCCCCAGCATTTT
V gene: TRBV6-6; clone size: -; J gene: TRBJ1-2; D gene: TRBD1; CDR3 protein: CASSGGQGGYTF; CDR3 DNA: TGTGCCAGCAGTGGAGGACAGGGCGGCTACACCTTC
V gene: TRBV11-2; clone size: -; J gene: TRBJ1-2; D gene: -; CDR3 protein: CASSLKLNYGYTF; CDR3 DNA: TGTGCCAGCAGCTTAAAGCTTAACTATGGCTACACCTTC
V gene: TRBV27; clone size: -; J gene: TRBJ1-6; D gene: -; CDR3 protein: CASSTSPGQFIWAPLHF; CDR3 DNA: TGTGCCAGCAGTACTTCCCCCGGACAGTTCATCTGGGCACCCCTCCACTTT
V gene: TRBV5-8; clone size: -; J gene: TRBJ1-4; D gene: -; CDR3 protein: CASSSTGTTNEKLFF; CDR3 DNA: TGTGCCAGCAGCTCTACAGGGACAACTAATGAAAAACTGTTTTTT
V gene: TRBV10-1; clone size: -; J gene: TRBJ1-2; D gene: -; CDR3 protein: CASSEPFYYGYTF; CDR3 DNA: TGCGCCAGCAGTGAACCCTTCTACTATGGCTACACCTTC
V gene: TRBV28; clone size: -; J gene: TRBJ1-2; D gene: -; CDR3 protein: CASSPPGTPYGYTF; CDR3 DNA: TGTGCCAGCAGCCCTCCCGGGACCCCGTATGGCTACACCTTC
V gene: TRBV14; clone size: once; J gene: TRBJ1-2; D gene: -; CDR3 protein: CASSQVIAEGANYGYTF; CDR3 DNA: TGTGCCAGCAGCCAAGTTATCGCGGAAGGAGCTAACTATGGCTACACCTTC